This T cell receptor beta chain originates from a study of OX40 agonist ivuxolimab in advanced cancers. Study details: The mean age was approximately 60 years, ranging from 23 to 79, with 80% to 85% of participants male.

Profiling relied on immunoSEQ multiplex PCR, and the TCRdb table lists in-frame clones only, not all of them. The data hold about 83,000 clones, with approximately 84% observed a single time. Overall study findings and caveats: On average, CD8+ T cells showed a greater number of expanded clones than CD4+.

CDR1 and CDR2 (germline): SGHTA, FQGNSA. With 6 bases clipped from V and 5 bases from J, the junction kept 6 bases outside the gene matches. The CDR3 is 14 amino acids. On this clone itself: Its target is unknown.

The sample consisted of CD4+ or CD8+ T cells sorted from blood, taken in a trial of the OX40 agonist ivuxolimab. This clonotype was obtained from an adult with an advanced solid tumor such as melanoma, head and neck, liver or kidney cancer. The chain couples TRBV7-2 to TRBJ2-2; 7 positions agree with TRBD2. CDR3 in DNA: TGTGCCAGCAGAGGGGACTATCGGACCGGGGAGCTGTTTTTT. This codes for CASRGDYRTGELFF.